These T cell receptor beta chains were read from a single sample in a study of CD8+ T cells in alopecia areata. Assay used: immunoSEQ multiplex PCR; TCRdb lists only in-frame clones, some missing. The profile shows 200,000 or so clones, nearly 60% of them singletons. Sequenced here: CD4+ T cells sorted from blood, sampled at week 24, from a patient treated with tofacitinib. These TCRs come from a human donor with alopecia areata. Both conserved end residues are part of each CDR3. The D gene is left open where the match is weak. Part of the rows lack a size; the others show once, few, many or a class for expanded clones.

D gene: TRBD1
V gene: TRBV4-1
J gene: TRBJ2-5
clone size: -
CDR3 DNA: TGCGCCAGCAGCTCTTCGGGACAGGGAGGGGAGACCCAGTACTTC
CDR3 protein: CASSSSGQGGETQYF

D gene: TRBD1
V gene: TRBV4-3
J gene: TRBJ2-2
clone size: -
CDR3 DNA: TGCGCCAGCAGGCTAGGGACAGCTTCCGGGGAGCTGTTTTTT
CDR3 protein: CASRLGTASGELFF

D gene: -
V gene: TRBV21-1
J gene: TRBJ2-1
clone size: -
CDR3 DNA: TGTGCCAGCAGCAGTAATGAGCAGTTCTTC
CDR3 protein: CASSSNEQFF

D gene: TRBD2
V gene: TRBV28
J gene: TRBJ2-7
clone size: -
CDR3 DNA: TGTGCCAGCAGCCCCCCCGAGGGACTAGCGGGAGTCGAGCAGTACTTC
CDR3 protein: CASSPPEGLAGVEQYF

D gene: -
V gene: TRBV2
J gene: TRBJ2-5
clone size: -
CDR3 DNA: TGTGCCAGCAGTGATATTCAGACGGGGTGGACCCAGTACTTC
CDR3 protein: CASSDIQTGWTQYF

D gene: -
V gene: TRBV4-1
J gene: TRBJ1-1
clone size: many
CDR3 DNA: TGCGCCAGCAGCCAAGATTATACAGGCACTGAAGCTTTCTTT
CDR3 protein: CASSQDYTGTEAFF

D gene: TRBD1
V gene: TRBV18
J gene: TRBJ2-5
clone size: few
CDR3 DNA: TGTGCCAGCTCGCACCGTCGACAGGGGGAAGAGACCCAGTACTTC
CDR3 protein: CASSHRRQGEETQYF

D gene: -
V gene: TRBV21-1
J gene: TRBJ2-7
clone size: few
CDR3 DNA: TGTGCCAGCAGCAAACCCATGAGCAGAGAGCAGTACTTC
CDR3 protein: CASSKPMSREQYF

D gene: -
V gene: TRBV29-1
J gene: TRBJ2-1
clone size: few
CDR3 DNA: TGCAGCGTGGGGACGGATTCCCACAATGAGCAGTTCTTC
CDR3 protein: CSVGTDSHNEQFF

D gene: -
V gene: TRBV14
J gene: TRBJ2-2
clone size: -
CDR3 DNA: TGTGCCAGCAGCCAAGCCCCCCCTAGGACCGGGGAGCTGTTTTTT
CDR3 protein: CASSQAPPRTGELFF

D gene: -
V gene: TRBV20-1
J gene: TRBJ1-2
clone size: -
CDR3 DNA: TGCAGTGCTGTGAACTATGGCTACACCTTC
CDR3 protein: CSAVNYGYTF

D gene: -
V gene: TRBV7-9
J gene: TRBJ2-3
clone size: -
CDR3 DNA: TGTGCCAGCAGTTTGACAGCAGATACGCAGTATTTT
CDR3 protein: CASSLTADTQYF

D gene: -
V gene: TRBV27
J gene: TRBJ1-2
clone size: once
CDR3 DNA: TGTGCCAGCAGTAGGGACGGGAACTATGGCTACACCTTC
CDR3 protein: CASSRDGNYGYTF

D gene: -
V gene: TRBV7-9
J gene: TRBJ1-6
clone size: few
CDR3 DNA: TGTGCCAGCAGCCCCAACAGGGATAATTCACCCCTCCACTTT
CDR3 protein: CASSPNRDNSPLHF

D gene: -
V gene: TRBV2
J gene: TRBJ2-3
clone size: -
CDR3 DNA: TGTGCCAGCAGTGAATCTCCGGAGAACGTAGATACGCAGTATTTT
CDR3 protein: CASSESPENVDTQYF

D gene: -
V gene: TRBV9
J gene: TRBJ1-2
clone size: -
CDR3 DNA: TGTGCCAGCAGCGACCAGGCTAACTATGGCTACACCTTC
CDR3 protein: CASSDQANYGYTF

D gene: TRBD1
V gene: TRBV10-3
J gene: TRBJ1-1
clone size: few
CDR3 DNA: TGTGCCATCAGTGCCCAGGGGGAGAACACTGAAGCTTTCTTT
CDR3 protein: CAISAQGENTEAFF

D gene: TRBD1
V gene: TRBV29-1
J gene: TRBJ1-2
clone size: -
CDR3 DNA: TGCAGCGTGGGGGGGACAGCTGGCGGCTACACCTTC
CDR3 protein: CSVGGTAGGYTF

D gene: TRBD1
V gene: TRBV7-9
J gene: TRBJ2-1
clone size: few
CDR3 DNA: TGTGCCAGCAGCCATCAGGACGACAGGGGCAGTGAGCAGTTCTTC
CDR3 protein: CASSHQDDRGSEQFF

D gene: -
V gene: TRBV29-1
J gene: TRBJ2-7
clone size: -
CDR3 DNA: TGCAGCGTTGTGTGGGGGGACATCTACGAGCAGTACTTC
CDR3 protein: CSVVWGDIYEQYF

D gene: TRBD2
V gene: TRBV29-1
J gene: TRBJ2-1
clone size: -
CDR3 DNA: TGCAGCGTTGGCGGACTAGTTTACAATGAGCAGTTCTTC
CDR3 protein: CSVGGLVYNEQFF

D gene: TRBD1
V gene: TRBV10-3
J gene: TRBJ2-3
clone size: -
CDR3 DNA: TGTGCCATCAGTGAGACCGCCGGGACAGGGGGCGCAGATACGCAGTATTTT
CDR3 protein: CAISETAGTGGADTQYF

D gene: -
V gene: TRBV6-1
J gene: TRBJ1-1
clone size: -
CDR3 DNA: TGTGCCAGCGGGTCAGCCCAAGGCGGAGCGGGAGCTTTCTTT
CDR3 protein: CASGSAQGGAGAFF

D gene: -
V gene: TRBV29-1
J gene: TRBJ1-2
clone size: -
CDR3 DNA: TGCAGCGTTGAAGATCCACGCGGGGGACCCTATGGCTACACCTTC
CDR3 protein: CSVEDPRGGPYGYTF

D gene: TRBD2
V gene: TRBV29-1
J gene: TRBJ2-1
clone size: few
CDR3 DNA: TGCAGCGTTAAAGGACTAGCGAGCTACAATGAGCAGTTCTTC
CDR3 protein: CSVKGLASYNEQFF

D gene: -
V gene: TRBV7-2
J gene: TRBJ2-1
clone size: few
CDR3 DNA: TGTGCCAGCAGCGAACGCTACAATGAGCAGTTCTTC
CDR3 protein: CASSERYNEQFF

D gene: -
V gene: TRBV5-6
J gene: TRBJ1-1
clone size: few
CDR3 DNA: TGTGCCAGCAGCTTGACGGACACTGAAGCTTTCTTT
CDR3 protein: CASSLTDTEAFF

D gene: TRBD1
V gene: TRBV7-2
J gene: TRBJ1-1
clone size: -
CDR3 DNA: TGTGCCAGCACGGAGGACAGGGTTCGCACTGAAGCTTTCTTT
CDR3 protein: CASTEDRVRTEAFF

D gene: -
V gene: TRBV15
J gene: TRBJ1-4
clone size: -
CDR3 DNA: TGTGCCACGACGGGGATCGGTGAAAAACTGTTTTTT
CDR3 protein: CATTGIGEKLFF

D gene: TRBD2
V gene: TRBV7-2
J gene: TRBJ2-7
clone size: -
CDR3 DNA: TGTGCCAGCAGCTCCTTGACTAGCGGGATCTACGAGCAGTACTTC
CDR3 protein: CASSSLTSGIYEQYF

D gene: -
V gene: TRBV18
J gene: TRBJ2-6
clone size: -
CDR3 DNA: TGTGCCAGCTCACCGCTAGGGCGCTCCAAGGCAGGGGCCAACGTCCTGACTTTC
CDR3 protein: CASSPLGRSKAGANVLTF

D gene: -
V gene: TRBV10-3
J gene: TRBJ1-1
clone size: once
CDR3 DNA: TGTGCCATGGGAAGAGGGGAAGGGAGTAACACTGAAGCTTTCTTT
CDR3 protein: CAMGRGEGSNTEAFF

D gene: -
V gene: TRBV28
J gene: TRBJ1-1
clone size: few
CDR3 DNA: TGTGCCAGCAGTTTTGGGGGTAAAGCTTTCTTT
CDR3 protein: CASSFGGKAFF